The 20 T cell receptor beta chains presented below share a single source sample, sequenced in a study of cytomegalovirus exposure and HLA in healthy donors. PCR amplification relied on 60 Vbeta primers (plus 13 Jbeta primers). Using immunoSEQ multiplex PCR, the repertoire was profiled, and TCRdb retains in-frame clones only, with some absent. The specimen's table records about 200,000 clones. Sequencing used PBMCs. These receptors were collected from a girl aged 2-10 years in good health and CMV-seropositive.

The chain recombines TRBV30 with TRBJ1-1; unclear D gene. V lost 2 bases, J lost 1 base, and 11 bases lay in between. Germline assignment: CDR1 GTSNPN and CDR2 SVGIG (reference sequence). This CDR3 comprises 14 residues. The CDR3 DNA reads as TGTGCCTGGAGTAAACCGGGAACGAACACTGAAGCTTTCTTT. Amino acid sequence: CAWSKPGTNTEAFF.

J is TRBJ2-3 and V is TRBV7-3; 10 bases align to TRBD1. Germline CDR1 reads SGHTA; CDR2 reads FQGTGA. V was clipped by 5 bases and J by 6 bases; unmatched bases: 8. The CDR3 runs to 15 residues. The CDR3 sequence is CASSPSGTGVDTQYF. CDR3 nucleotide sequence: TGTGCCAGCAGCCCTTCCGGGACAGGGGTCGATACGCAGTATTTT.

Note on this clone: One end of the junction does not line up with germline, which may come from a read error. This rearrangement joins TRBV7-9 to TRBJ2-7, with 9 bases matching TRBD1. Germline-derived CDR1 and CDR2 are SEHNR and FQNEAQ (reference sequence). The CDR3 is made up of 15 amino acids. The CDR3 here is CASSLEGQGPYGQYF. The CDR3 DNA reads TGTGCCAGCAGCTTAGAGGGACAGGGACCGTACGGGCAGTACTTC.

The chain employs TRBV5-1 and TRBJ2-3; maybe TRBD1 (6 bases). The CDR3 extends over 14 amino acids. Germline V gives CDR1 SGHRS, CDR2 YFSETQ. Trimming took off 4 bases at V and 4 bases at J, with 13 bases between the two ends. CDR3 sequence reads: CASSPPTGSDTQYF. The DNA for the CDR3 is TGCGCCAGCAGCCCCCCTACAGGGTCAGATACGCAGTATTTT.

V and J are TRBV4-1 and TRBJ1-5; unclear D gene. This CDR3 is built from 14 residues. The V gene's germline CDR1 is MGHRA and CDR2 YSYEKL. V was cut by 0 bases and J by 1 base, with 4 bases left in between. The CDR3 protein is CASSQDRSNQPQHF. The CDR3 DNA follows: TGCGCCAGCAGCCAAGACCGGAGCAATCAGCCCCAGCATTTT.

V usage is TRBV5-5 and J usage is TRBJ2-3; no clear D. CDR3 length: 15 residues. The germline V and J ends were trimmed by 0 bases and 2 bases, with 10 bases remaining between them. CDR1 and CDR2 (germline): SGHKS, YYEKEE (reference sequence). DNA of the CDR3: TGTGCCAGCAGCTTGGACGCTAGGAACACAGATACGCAGTATTTT. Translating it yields CASSLDARNTDTQYF.

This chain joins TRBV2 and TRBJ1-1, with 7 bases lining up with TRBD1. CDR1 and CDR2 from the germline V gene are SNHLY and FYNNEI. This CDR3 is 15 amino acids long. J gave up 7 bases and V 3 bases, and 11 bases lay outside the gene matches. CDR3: CASSDMAGGQGEAFF. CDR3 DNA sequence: TGTGCCAGCAGTGATATGGCAGGGGGTCAGGGTGAAGCTTTCTTT.

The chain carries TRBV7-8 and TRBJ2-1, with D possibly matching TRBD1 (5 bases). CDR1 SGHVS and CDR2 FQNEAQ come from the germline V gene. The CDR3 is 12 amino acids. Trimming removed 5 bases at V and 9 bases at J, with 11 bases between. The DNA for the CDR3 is TGTGCCAGCAGCGTGTTGCAGGGTGAGCAGTTCTTC. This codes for CASSVLQGEQFF.

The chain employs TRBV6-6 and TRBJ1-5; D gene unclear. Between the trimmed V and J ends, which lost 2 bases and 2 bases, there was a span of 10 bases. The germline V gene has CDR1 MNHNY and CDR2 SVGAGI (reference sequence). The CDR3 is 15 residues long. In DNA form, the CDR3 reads TGTGCCAGCAGTTACGCCCGGCAGGGCAATCAGCCCCAGCATTTT. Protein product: CASSYARQGNQPQHF.

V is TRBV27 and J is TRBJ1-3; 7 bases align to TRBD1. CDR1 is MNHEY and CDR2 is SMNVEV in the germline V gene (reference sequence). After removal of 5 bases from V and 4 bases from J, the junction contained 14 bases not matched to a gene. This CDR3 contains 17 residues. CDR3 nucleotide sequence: TGTGCCAGCAGTGCAACTGCCCCCGGGACAGTCGGAAACACCATATATTTT. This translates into CASSATAPGTVGNTIYF.

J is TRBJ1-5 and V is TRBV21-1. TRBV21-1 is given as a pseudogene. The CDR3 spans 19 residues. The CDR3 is CASSKRPGRAFYSNQPQHF. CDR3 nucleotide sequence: TGTGCCAGCAGCAAACGCCCAGGGAGGGCTTTCTATAGCAATCAGCCCCAGCATTTT.

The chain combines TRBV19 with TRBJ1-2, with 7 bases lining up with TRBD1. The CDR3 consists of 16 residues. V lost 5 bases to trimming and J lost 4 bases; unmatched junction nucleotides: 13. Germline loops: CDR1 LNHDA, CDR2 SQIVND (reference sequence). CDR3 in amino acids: CASSERGWGQTYGYTF. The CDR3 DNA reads TGTGCCAGTAGTGAGCGAGGGTGGGGACAGACCTATGGCTACACCTTC. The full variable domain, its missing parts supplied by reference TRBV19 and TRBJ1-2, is DGGITQSPKYLFRKEGQNVTLSCEQNLNHDAMYWYRQDPGQGLRLIYYSQIVNDFQKGDIAEGYSVSREKKESFPLTVTSAQKNPTAFYLCASSERGWGQTYGYTFGSGTRLTVV.

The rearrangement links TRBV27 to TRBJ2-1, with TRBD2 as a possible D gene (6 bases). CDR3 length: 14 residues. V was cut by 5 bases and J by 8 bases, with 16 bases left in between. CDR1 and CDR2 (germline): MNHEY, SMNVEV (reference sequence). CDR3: CASSPGTWGDEQFF. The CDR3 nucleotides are TGTGCCAGCAGTCCAGGGACTTGGGGGGATGAGCAGTTCTTC.

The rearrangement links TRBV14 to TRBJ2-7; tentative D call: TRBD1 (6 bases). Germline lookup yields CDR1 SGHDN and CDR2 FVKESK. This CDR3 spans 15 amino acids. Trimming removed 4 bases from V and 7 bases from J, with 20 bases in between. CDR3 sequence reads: CASSPIGRGYGEQYF. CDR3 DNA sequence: TGTGCCAGCAGCCCCATCGGCAGGGGTTATGGGGAGCAGTACTTC.

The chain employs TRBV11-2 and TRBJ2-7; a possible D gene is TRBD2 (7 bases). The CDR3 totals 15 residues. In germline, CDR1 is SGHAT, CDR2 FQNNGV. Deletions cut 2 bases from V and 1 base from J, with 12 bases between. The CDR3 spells CASSLRGGDSYEQYF. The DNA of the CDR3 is TGTGCCAGCAGCTTAAGGGGGGGCGATTCCTACGAGCAGTACTTC. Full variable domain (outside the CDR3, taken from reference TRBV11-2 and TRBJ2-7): EAGVAQSPRYKIIEKRQSVAFWCNPISGHATLYWYQQILGQGPKLLIQFQNNGVVDDSQLPKDRFSAERLKGVDSTLKIQPAKLEDSAVYLCASSLRGGDSYEQYFGPGTRLTVT.

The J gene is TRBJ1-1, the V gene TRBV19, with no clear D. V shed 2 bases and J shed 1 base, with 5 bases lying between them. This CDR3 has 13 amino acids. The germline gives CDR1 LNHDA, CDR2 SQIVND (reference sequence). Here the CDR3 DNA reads TGTGCCAGTAGTATAACACCGAACACTGAAGCTTTCTTT. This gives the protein CASSITPNTEAFF.

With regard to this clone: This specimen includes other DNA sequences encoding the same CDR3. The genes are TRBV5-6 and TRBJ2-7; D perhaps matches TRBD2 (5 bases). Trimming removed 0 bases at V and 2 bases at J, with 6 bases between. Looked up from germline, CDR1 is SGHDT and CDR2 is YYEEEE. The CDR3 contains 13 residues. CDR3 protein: CASSLGRAYEQYF. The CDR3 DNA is TGTGCCAGCAGCTTGGGGCGGGCCTACGAGCAGTACTTC.

This chain's CDR3 is CASREGGGNTEAFF. The CDR3 DNA is TGTGCCAGCAGGGAGGGAGGGGGAAACACTGAAGCTTTCTTT. V is TRBV6-1 and J is TRBJ1-1; TRBD1 might be the D (6 bases). V gave up 6 bases and J gave up 2 bases, with 13 bases separating them. CDR1 is MNHNS, CDR2 SASEGT, per germline. The CDR3 spans 14 residues.

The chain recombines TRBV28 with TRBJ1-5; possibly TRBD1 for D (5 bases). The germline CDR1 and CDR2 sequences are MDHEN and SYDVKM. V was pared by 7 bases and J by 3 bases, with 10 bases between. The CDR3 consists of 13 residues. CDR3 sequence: CASIPGPNQPQHF. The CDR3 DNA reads TGTGCCAGCATCCCAGGGCCCAATCAGCCCCAGCATTTT.

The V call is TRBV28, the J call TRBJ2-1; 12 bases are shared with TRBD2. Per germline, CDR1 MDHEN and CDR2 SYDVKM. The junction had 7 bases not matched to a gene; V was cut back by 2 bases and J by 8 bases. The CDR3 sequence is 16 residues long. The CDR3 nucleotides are TGTGCCAGCAGTTTAACCCGACTAGCGGGAGTGTATGAGCAGTTCTTC. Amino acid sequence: CASSLTRLAGVYEQFF.